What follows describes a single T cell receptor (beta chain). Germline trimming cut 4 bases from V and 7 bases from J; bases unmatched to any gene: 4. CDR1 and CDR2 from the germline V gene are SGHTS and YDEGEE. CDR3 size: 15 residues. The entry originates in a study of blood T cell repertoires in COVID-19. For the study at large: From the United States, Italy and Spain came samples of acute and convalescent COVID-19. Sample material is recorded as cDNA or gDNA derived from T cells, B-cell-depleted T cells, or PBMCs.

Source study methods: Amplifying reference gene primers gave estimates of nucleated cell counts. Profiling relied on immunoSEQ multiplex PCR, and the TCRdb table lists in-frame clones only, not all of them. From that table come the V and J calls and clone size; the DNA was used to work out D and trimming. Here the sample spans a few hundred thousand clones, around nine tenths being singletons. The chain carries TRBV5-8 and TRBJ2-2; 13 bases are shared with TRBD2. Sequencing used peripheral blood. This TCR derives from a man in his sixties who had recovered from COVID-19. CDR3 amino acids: CASSPTSGRNGELFF. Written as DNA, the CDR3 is TGTGCCAGCAGCCCGACTAGCGGGAGGAACGGGGAGCTGTTTTTT.